A single sample is the source of the 30 T cell receptor beta chains below, sequenced in a study of shared clonotypes between healthy human individuals. Method: immunoSEQ multiplex PCR; TCRdb's copy keeps in-frame clones and lacks some. Found here are nearly 2 million clones, less than 95% of them singletons; the top ten hold under 1.5%. Naive CD8 cells, CD45RO-negative and positively selected for CCR7, excluded terminally differentiated effector memory CD45RA+ cells. The material sequenced was naive CD8+ T cells sorted from blood. These receptor sequences come from a man aged 18 to 29 in good health.

A note on this clone: The identical CDR3 is also encoded by other nucleotide sequences in the sample. The chain is built from TRBV11-2 and TRBJ2-7, with D possibly being TRBD2 (5 bases). In germline, CDR1 is SGHAT, CDR2 FQNNGV. The CDR3 contains 13 residues. Trimming pared 3 bases from V and 2 bases from J, leaving 8 bases between. The CDR3 sequence is CASSFSAAYEQYF. The CDR3 DNA sequence: TGTGCCAGCAGCTTTTCAGCGGCCTACGAGCAGTACTTC.

The rearrangement uses TRBV2 and TRBJ2-1, with D unresolved. Between the trimmed V and J ends, which lost 3 bases and 5 bases, there was a span of 8 bases. CDR3 length: 13 amino acids. Per the germline V gene, CDR1 is SNHLY and CDR2 is FYNNEI. CDR3 coding DNA: TGTGCCAGCAGTGACGGGCAGAACAATGAGCAGTTCTTC. It codes for CASSDGQNNEQFF.

V usage is TRBV7-9 and J usage is TRBJ1-2; D unresolved. Trimming stripped 5 bases from V and 4 bases from J, with 11 bases between. The CDR3 loop spans 13 amino acids. CDR1 and CDR2 from the germline V gene are SEHNR and FQNEAQ (reference sequence). In DNA form, the CDR3 reads TGTGCCAGCAGCGAGGACCAGCGCTATGGCTACACCTTC. Translation gives CASSEDQRYGYTF.

V usage is TRBV7-8 and J usage is TRBJ2-1; 10 nucleotides align to TRBD2. Germline lookup yields CDR1 SGHVS and CDR2 FQNEAQ. V lost 3 bases, J lost 4 bases, and 12 bases stayed unmatched. The CDR3 is made up of 18 amino acids. In nucleotides, the CDR3 is TGTGCCAGCAGCTTTGGAGCTAGCGGGGGTTATTTGTACAATGAGCAGTTCTTC. It specifies CASSFGASGGYLYNEQFF.

This clone was recorded only once. The chain uses TRBV10-2 and TRBJ1-1; D remains ambiguous. The V and J ends lost 6 bases and 2 bases respectively, with 7 bases between them. The CDR3 is 12 amino acids. CDR1 is WSHSY, CDR2 SAAADI, per germline. DNA of the CDR3: TGCGCCAGCAGCGATATAAACACTGAAGCTTTCTTT. Its protein is CASSDINTEAFF.

This chain links TRBV4-1 with TRBJ2-7; weak D call: TRBD2 (6 bases). The length of the CDR3 is 14 residues. Trimming took off 1 base at V and 7 bases at J, with 14 bases between the two ends. The germline CDR1 and CDR2 sequences are MGHRA and YSYEKL. CDR3 residues: CASSQVSEAGEQYF. CDR3 in DNA: TGCGCCAGCAGCCAAGTCAGCGAGGCGGGGGAGCAGTACTTC.

The chain recombines TRBV10-2 with TRBJ1-2, with a weak D call TRBD1 (5 bases). The CDR3 length is 12 residues. CDR1 WSHSY and CDR2 SAAADI come from the germline V gene. V was clipped by 4 bases and J by 8 bases, with 11 bases between them. The CDR3 bases are TGCGCCAGCAGTGCGGGGGAAGGGGGCTACACCTTC. It translates to CASSAGEGGYTF.

The chain joins TRBV7-6 to TRBJ2-2; TRBD1 is a possible D gene (5 bases). CDR3 length equals 16 residues. Germline lookup yields CDR1 SGHVS and CDR2 FNYEAQ. Deletions cut 5 bases from V and 4 bases from J, with 17 bases between. The CDR3 DNA reads TGTGCCAGCAGCGACCCCAGGGCGCACGGCACCGGGGAGCTGTTTTTT. It is translated as CASSDPRAHGTGELFF.

On this clone: Within the sample, other DNA sequences also encode this same CDR3. V gene TRBV27 combines with J gene TRBJ2-1; the D is unclear. Per germline, CDR1 MNHEY and CDR2 SMNVEV (reference sequence). V was clipped by 1 base and J by 8 bases, with 6 bases between them. The CDR3 sequence is 12 residues long. CDR3 protein: CASSLLGDEQFF. The CDR3, as DNA: TGTGCCAGCAGTTTATTGGGTGATGAGCAGTTCTTC.

V is TRBV27 and J is TRBJ1-6; D call uncertain. This CDR3 has 15 residues. Germline V CDR1 and CDR2: MNHEY, SMNVEV (reference sequence). The germline V and J ends were trimmed by 7 bases and 2 bases, with 12 bases remaining between them. The CDR3 here is CASTWYGTYNSPLHF. Here the CDR3 DNA reads TGTGCCAGCACTTGGTACGGGACCTATAATTCACCCCTCCACTTT.

CDR3 region: CASSILYRDATNEKLFF. The CDR3 bases are TGTGCCAGTAGTATATTGTATCGGGATGCAACTAATGAAAAACTGTTTTTT. The rearrangement joins TRBV19 to TRBJ1-4; no clear D gene. V was cut by 2 bases and J by 0 bases, with 13 bases left in between. The CDR3 sequence is 17 residues long. Germline CDR1 LNHDA, CDR2 SQIVND (reference sequence).

The chain carries TRBV28 and TRBJ1-5; TRBD1 agrees at 7 bases. The ends lost 7 bases at V and 1 base at J; junction bases unmatched: 13. The germline V gene has CDR1 MDHEN and CDR2 SYDVKM. The length of the CDR3 is 17 residues. The CDR3 spells CASIGRGIFESNQPQHF. The CDR3 region has the DNA TGTGCCAGCATTGGCAGGGGGATCTTCGAAAGCAATCAGCCCCAGCATTTT.

For this clone: Other nucleotide sequences in the sample specify the same CDR3. The chain combines TRBV6-5 with TRBJ1-5; the match to TRBD1 covers 7 bases. The CDR3 totals 15 residues. V lost 6 bases, J lost 0 bases, and 5 bases stayed unmatched. Germline CDR1 MNHEY, CDR2 SVGAGI. CDR3 sequence reads: CASRPDRVSNQPQHF. CDR3 nucleotides: TGTGCCAGCAGGCCAGACAGGGTTAGCAATCAGCCCCAGCATTTT.

The CDR3 region is CASSADRGKRYEQYF. CDR3 nucleotide sequence: TGTGCCAGCAGCGCCGACAGGGGGAAGCGCTACGAGCAGTACTTC. The chain recombines TRBV7-9 with TRBJ2-7, with 9 bases that match TRBD1. The germline CDR1 and CDR2 sequences are SEHNR and FQNEAQ (reference sequence). CDR3 length equals 15 residues. V lost 5 bases to trimming and J lost 3 bases; unmatched junction nucleotides: 8.

V usage is TRBV28 and J usage is TRBJ2-7; 11 nucleotides agree with TRBD1. V lost 7 bases and J lost 2; bases outside the gene matches: 7. The CDR3 consists of 15 residues. Looked up from germline, CDR1 is MDHEN and CDR2 is SYDVKM. CDR3 sequence reads: CASNKGGQGAYEQYF. The CDR3 nucleotides read TGTGCCAGCAATAAAGGGGGACAGGGGGCCTACGAGCAGTACTTC.

The CDR3 sequence is CASSPQGFHEQYF. The CDR3 DNA follows: TGTGCCAGCAGTCCACAGGGTTTCCACGAGCAGTACTTC. The gene calls are TRBV6-5 and TRBJ2-7; tentative D call: TRBD1 (6 bases). The ends were cut back, 5 bases at V and 5 bases at J, with 13 bases in the middle. CDR3 size: 13 residues. Germline CDR1 MNHEY, CDR2 SVGAGI.

The chain links TRBV6-5 to TRBJ1-2; possible D gene TRBD1, 5 bases. This CDR3 region has 14 residues. V was cut by 6 bases and J by 2 bases, with 13 bases left in between. CDR1 is MNHEY, CDR2 SVGAGI, per germline. The CDR3 DNA reads TGTGCCAGCAGCTATTGGGGGGGAAACTATGGCTACACCTTC. It yields the protein CASSYWGGNYGYTF.

The chain has TRBV7-8 and TRBJ2-3, with 8 bases that match TRBD2. Germline V lookup: CDR1 SGHVS, CDR2 FQNEAQ. J lost 0 bases, V lost 4 bases, and 9 bases had no gene match. The CDR3 sequence is 17 residues long. The chain's CDR3 is CASSSPGGLLSTDTQYF. The CDR3 nucleotides are TGTGCCAGCAGCTCGCCGGGAGGGCTTCTCAGCACAGATACGCAGTATTTT.

This chain links TRBV4-3 with TRBJ2-7; TRBD2 is a possible D gene (6 bases). Trimming removed 0 bases at V and 0 bases at J, with 12 bases between. The germline gives CDR1 LGHNA, CDR2 YSLEER. The CDR3 extends over 16 amino acids. This CDR3 is CASSQDRGTFSYEQYF. Written as DNA, the CDR3 is TGCGCCAGCAGCCAAGATCGGGGGACTTTCTCCTACGAGCAGTACTTC.

On this clone: Other DNA sequences in the sample encode the same CDR3. The chain has TRBV4-3 and TRBJ2-3; 13 bases agree with TRBD2. In germline, CDR1 is LGHNA, CDR2 YSLEER. The CDR3 has 15 amino acids. J gave up 3 bases and V 4 bases, and 1 base lay outside the gene matches. The CDR3 loop reads CASSRTSGSTDTQYF. The DNA for the CDR3 is TGCGCCAGCAGCCGGACTAGCGGGAGTACAGATACGCAGTATTTT.

This rearrangement joins TRBV27 to TRBJ2-5, with a tentative D call TRBD1 (6 bases). The CDR3 runs to 14 residues. Germline CDR1 and CDR2: MNHEY and SMNVEV (reference sequence). Trimming stripped 3 bases from V and 5 bases from J, with 13 bases between. The CDR3 reads CASSLTGLVETQYF. Written as DNA, the CDR3 is TGTGCCAGCAGTTTGACAGGTCTCGTGGAGACCCAGTACTTC.

This sequence joins TRBV7-9 and TRBJ2-1, with 7 bases matching TRBD2. This CDR3 contains 13 residues. Germline V gives CDR1 SEHNR, CDR2 FQNEAQ (reference sequence). V lost 2 bases and J lost 9; bases outside the gene matches: 4. CDR3 sequence: CASSLSIAGEQFF. CDR3 DNA: TGTGCCAGCAGCTTAAGTATAGCGGGTGAGCAGTTCTTC.

This sequence joins TRBV10-3 and TRBJ1-1; D not certain. CDR1 ENHRY and CDR2 SYGVKD come from the germline V gene. V lost 2 bases and J lost 1, with 5 bases in between. The CDR3 is 13 residues long. CDR3 bases: TGTGCCATCAGTGAGCGGACGAACACTGAAGCTTTCTTT. This codes for CAISERTNTEAFF.

The gene calls are TRBV30 and TRBJ1-1; 10 positions agree with TRBD1. The CDR3 runs to 11 residues. Germline V gives CDR1 GTSNPN, CDR2 SVGIG (reference sequence). The trim removed 6 bases at V and 11 bases at J, leaving 6 bases unmatched. CDR3 coding DNA: TGTGCCTGCGAACCGGGACAGGGGGCTTTCTTT. It encodes CACEPGQGAFF.

The chain combines TRBV7-8 with TRBJ2-7, with 7 nucleotides matching TRBD2. CDR1 SGHVS and CDR2 FQNEAQ come from the germline V gene. The CDR3 loop spans 15 amino acids. V trimming: 6 bases; J trimming: 1 base; junction bases outside the gene matches: 9. The CDR3 here is CASSQKRERSYEQYF. As DNA, the CDR3 is TGTGCCAGCAGTCAAAAGCGGGAAAGATCCTACGAGCAGTACTTC. The full variable domain, with the rest looked up from reference TRBV7-8 and TRBJ2-7, is GAGVSQSPRYKVAKRGQDVALRCDPISGHVSLFWYQQALGQGPEFLTYFQNEAQLDKSGLPSDRFFAERPEGSVSTLKIQRTQQEDSAVYLCASSQKRERSYEQYFGPGTRLTVT.

This sequence joins TRBV5-6 and TRBJ1-1; tentatively, D is TRBD1 (5 bases). CDR3 length equals 14 residues. V dropped 1 base and J dropped 1 base, with 8 bases sitting between them. The germline V gene has CDR1 SGHDT and CDR2 YYEEEE. CDR3 DNA sequence: TGTGCCAGCAGCTTGACCAGGGCGAACACTGAAGCTTTCTTT. Translated, it gives CASSLTRANTEAFF.

The CDR3 bases are TGCGCCAGCAGCCACGGCAGGGGGAACATTCAGTACTTC. Its protein is CASSHGRGNIQYF. The chain employs TRBV4-1 and TRBJ2-4; 7 bases are shared with TRBD1. Germline V lookup: CDR1 MGHRA, CDR2 YSYEKL. J was trimmed by 7 bases and V by 3 bases; bases with no gene match: 3. The CDR3 is 13 residues long.

This clone was seen a few times. Other DNA sequences in this specimen translate into the identical CDR3. The gene calls are TRBV4-1 and TRBJ2-7; 8 nucleotides line up with TRBD1. CDR1 MGHRA and CDR2 YSYEKL come from the germline V gene. The ends lost 1 base at V and 2 bases at J; junction bases unmatched: 1. CDR3 length equals 14 residues. The CDR3 DNA reads TGCGCCAGCAGCCAAGGCAGGGGGCCCTACGAGCAGTACTTC. Protein product: CASSQGRGPYEQYF.

This clone occurred once. The chain links TRBV27 to TRBJ2-3; D ambiguous. Trimming pared 3 bases from V and 4 bases from J, leaving 17 bases between. The CDR3 spans 16 residues. Germline assignment: CDR1 MNHEY and CDR2 SMNVEV (reference sequence). CDR3 amino acids: CASSFNAASPSDTQYF. In DNA, the CDR3 is TGTGCCAGCAGTTTCAATGCAGCCTCACCCTCAGATACGCAGTATTTT.

This clone was picked up one time. The chain combines TRBV11-2 with TRBJ2-7; 9 nucleotides match TRBD1. V was pared by 5 bases and J by 5 bases, with 10 bases of the junction left unmatched. The CDR3 covers 15 residues. The germline V gene encodes CDR1 SGHAT and CDR2 FQNNGV. In DNA, the CDR3 is TGTGCCAGCAGCCTAACTGGACAGGGGCGCCACGAGCAGTACTTC. It codes for CASSLTGQGRHEQYF. The variable domain in full, completed from reference TRBV11-2 and TRBJ2-7, reads EAGVAQSPRYKIIEKRQSVAFWCNPISGHATLYWYQQILGQGPKLLIQFQNNGVVDDSQLPKDRFSAERLKGVDSTLKIQPAKLEDSAVYLCASSLTGQGRHEQYFGPGTRLTVT.